The 7 T cell receptor beta chains listed next were all sequenced from one sample in a study of T cells in Graves' hyperthyroidism and ophthalmopathy. RNA transcripts provided the source from which TCR beta CDR3 regions were amplified. When the TCR CDR3 underwent first-round RT-PCR, the HTBI primer set was used. TCRdb re-derived calls from the multiplex PCR reads in MiXCR, one entry per CDR3 protein. The top ten clones hold approximately 35% of a sample with around 300,000 distinct CDR3 sequences, less than 20% of them seen once. Source material: blood. These receptors were taken from a man in his fifties with Graves' ophthalmopathy.

This clonotype was counted a few times. This chain connects TRBV15 to TRBJ2-7, with D uncertain. In germline, CDR1 is LNHNV, CDR2 YYDKDF (reference sequence). V lost 2 bases and J lost 5, with 16 bases in between. This CDR3 has 15 amino acids. CDR3 loop: CATSRPEWGLNEQYF. In nucleotides, the CDR3 is TGTGCCACCAGCAGACCCGAATGGGGTCTCAACGAGCAGTACTTC.

The rearrangement uses TRBV6-1 and TRBJ1-5, with D possibly matching TRBD1 (6 bases). V shed 1 base and J shed 7 bases, with 11 bases lying between them. The germline V gene has CDR1 MNHNS and CDR2 SASEGT. CDR3 length: 14 residues. CDR3 sequence (DNA): TGTGCCAGCAGTGAAGGCAGGGGAGGCCAGCCCCAGCATTTT. It encodes CASSEGRGGQPQHF.

The V call is TRBV20-1, the J call TRBJ2-1; 12 bases align to TRBD2. The V segment lost 2 bases and the J segment 8 bases; nucleotides outside the gene matches: 10. The CDR3 is 16 residues long. The germline gives CDR1 DFQATT, CDR2 SNEGSKA (reference sequence). The CDR3: CSARLAGGPLMDEQFF. The CDR3 DNA reads as TGCAGTGCTAGACTAGCGGGAGGGCCACTTATGGATGAGCAGTTCTTC.

This clonotype has a count of ten or more. The V call is TRBV10-2, the J call TRBJ1-5; D possibly corresponds to TRBD1 (6 bases). Trimming cost V 6 bases and J 0 bases, with 15 bases left between them. Germline CDR1 is WSHSY and CDR2 is SAAADI. This CDR3 has 16 residues. CDR3: CASRAGSGDSNQPQHF. The CDR3 DNA sequence: TGCGCCAGCAGGGCCGGTTCAGGGGATAGCAATCAGCCCCAGCATTTT.

The V and J genes are TRBV20-1 and TRBJ2-5; a weak D match, TRBD2 (6 bases). The V gene lost 5 bases and the J gene lost 5 bases, with 18 bases spanning the gap. The germline V gene encodes CDR1 DFQATT and CDR2 SNEGSKA (reference sequence). The CDR3 extends over 14 amino acids. The CDR3 DNA reads as TGCAGTGCTCCTACAGGAGGGTCTTACGAGACCCAGTACTTC. It specifies CSAPTGGSYETQYF.

The rearrangement uses TRBV7-8 and TRBJ2-7; 7 positions agree with TRBD2. The germline V gene has CDR1 SGHVS and CDR2 FQNEAQ. There are 15 residues in the CDR3. The trim removed 5 bases at V and 4 bases at J, leaving 11 bases unmatched. The CDR3 reads CASSPTGAGAYEQYF. The CDR3 DNA reads as TGTGCCAGCAGCCCCACCGGGGCGGGAGCATACGAGCAGTACTTC.

Ten or more counts support this clonotype. This rearrangement joins TRBV18 to TRBJ2-7, with D possibly being TRBD2 (5 bases). Germline CDR1 is KGHSH and CDR2 is LQKENI. The CDR3 totals 15 residues. V lost 1 base and J 6 bases, leaving 16 bases between the germline ends. The DNA for the CDR3 is TGTGCCAGCTCACCACAGCCGCTGGAGGTCGGCGAGCAGTACTTC. Translated: CASSPQPLEVGEQYF.